The clone carrying this TCR beta chain was picked up one time. The data were obtained in a study of control samples from healthy donors and cancer patients. This CDR3 is built from 13 residues. Trimming stripped 1 base from V and 3 bases from J, with 6 bases between. CDR1 SEHNR and CDR2 FQNEAQ come from the germline V gene (reference sequence). Only in-frame clones appear in the TCRdb table, and some are missing; sequencing was by immunoSEQ multiplex PCR. In the table there are 150,000 or so clones, 70% to 90% of which are singletons. This clonotype was obtained from a man aged 18 to 30 in good health. Material for sequencing was blood. The genes are TRBV7-9 and TRBJ1-2; D gene uncertain. The CDR3 nucleotides read TGTGCCAGCAGCTTAGAACCGGACTATGGCTACACCTTC. Protein: CASSLEPDYGYTF.